This T cell receptor beta chain was recovered during a study of T cells after yellow fever vaccination. Study-level results: The booster saw the reappearance of most primary-vaccination clones (96% CD4, around 90% CD8).

By 5'RACE template switching, TCR cDNA was produced, with a universal primer site and UMIs added in the process. From the 5' RACE reads, TCRdb called clonotypes with MiXCR, one entry per CDR3 protein. The sample lists over 110,000 distinct CDR3 sequences, 7.7% occurring once. This clonotype was seen ten or more times. Antigen: not known. The V gene's germline CDR1 is DFQATT and CDR2 SNEGSKA (reference sequence). The CDR3 extends over 12 amino acids. The V and J ends lost 3 bases and 5 bases respectively, with 8 bases between them. The gene calls are TRBV20-1 and TRBJ2-1; no firm D call. The material sequenced was CD4+ T cells sorted from PBMCs, taken 5 days after the yellow fever booster vaccination. The sequence came from a man aged 25 to 40 who received the YFV17D yellow fever vaccine. The CDR3 reads CSASYPHNEQFF. The CDR3 region has the DNA TGCAGTGCTAGCTACCCCCACAATGAGCAGTTCTTC.